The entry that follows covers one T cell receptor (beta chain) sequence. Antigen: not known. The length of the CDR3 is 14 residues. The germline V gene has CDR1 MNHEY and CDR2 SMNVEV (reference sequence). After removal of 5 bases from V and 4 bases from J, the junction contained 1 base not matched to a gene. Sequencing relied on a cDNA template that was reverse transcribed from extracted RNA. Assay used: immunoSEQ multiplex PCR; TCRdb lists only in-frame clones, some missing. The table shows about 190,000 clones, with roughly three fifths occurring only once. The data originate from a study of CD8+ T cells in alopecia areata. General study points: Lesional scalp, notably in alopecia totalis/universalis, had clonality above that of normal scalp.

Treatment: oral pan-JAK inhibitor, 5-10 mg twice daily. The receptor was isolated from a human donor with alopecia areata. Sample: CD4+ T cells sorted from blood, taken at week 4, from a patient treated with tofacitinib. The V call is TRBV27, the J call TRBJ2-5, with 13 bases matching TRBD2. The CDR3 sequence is CASSRLAGGETQYF. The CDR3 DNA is TGTGCCAGCAGTCGACTAGCGGGAGGAGAGACCCAGTACTTC.